The sequence of this T cell receptor (beta chain) was determined in a study of OX40 agonist ivuxolimab in advanced cancers. Regarding the study as a whole: At 0.1 to 3.0 mg/kg and by week 6, clonal expansion occurred in CD4+ and CD8+ blood T cells. Nonresponders included some who also had low normalized T-cell clonal expansion.

Data came from immunoSEQ multiplex PCR; TCRdb stores just in-frame clones and leaves some out. The table has around 80,000 clones, roughly nine tenths seen once. V was trimmed by 1 base and J by 3 bases, leaving 2 bases between them. Germline V lookup: CDR1 SGHNT, CDR2 YYREEE (reference sequence). The CDR3 has 13 amino acids. This clone was counted a single time. Its antigen is currently unknown. The receptor was derived from an adult with an advanced solid tumor such as melanoma, head and neck, liver or kidney cancer. The sequencing here drew on CD4+ or CD8+ T cells sorted from blood, taken in a trial of the OX40 agonist ivuxolimab. The chain carries TRBV5-4 and TRBJ2-6; unclear D gene. CDR3 DNA sequence: TGTGCCAGCAGCTTGTTTGGGGCCAACGTCCTGACTTTC. It specifies CASSLFGANVLTF.